A selection of T cell receptor beta chains follows, all from one sample in a study of blood T cell repertoires in COVID-19. Generated by immunoSEQ multiplex PCR, the TCRdb table keeps only in-frame clones and is missing some. The top ten clones hold around 6.3% of a sample with roughly 230,000 clones, more than 75% of them seen once. Sequenced sample: PBMCs or T cells enriched from blood (not recorded which). These TCRs come from a woman between 45 and 65 years old who had been exposed to COVID-19. Both conserved end residues are trimmed from each CDR3.

V gene: TRBV6-5
J gene: TRBJ2-7
CDR3 protein: ASARGEQY

V gene: TRBV5-1
J gene: TRBJ2-2
CDR3 protein: ASNPVGGTGELF

V gene: TRBV2
J gene: TRBJ2-1
CDR3 protein: ASTPTRLAGGPGNEQF

V gene: TRBV19
J gene: TRBJ1-1
CDR3 protein: ASSIGRKTEAF

V gene: TRBV6-5
J gene: TRBJ1-2
CDR3 protein: ASSYSWGDYGYT

V gene: TRBV3-1/TRBV3-2
J gene: TRBJ1-2
CDR3 protein: ASSQLFGGETNNYGYT

V gene: TRBV27
J gene: TRBJ1-1
CDR3 protein: ASSWGTGGNTEAF

V gene: TRBV29-1
J gene: TRBJ1-2
CDR3 protein: SVGQGLNYGYT

V gene: TRBV5-1
J gene: TRBJ1-2
CDR3 protein: ASSSYPGTGTT

V gene: TRBV19
J gene: TRBJ1-2
CDR3 protein: ASTGTVNYGYT

V gene: TRBV18
J gene: TRBJ1-5
CDR3 protein: ASSPDRANQPQH

V gene: TRBV6-6
J gene: TRBJ1-1
CDR3 protein: ASSSLYDTEAF

V gene: TRBV3-1/TRBV3-2
J gene: TRBJ2-5
CDR3 protein: ASSQGTGGLKTQY

V gene: TRBV6-2/TRBV6-3
J gene: TRBJ2-3
CDR3 protein: ASSRHYEGLAGAQDTQY

V gene: TRBV18
J gene: TRBJ2-1
CDR3 protein: ASSPTGVGHNEQF

V gene: TRBV7-6
J gene: TRBJ1-2
CDR3 protein: ASRTHWGPNYGYT